These T cell receptor beta chains were read from a single sample in a study of T cell responses to AZD1222 COVID-19 vaccine. The assay was immunoSEQ multiplex PCR, and TCRdb's table has in-frame clones only and misses some. Seen here are 73,000 or so clones, 75% to 85% observed once, and the top ten hold 5% to 6%. The starting material was peripheral blood, obtained on day 0 of AZD1222 vaccination. These receptors were collected from an adult in good health. Each CDR3 is given with its conserved first and last residue. A D gene is named only where the DNA matches it firmly.

CASSLAGGIYGYTF . TRBJ1-2 TRBV7-8
CASSPLGGREQYF . TRBJ2-7 TRBV18
CASSLAGATNEKLFF . TRBJ1-4 TRBV7-6
CAISVSPVGTDTQYF . TRBJ2-3 TRBV10-3
CASSLNVGAATGELFF . TRBJ2-2 TRBV11-3
CSVGSTGQETQYF . TRBJ2-5 TRBV29-1
CAWRVHRGVQETQYF TRBD2 TRBJ2-5 TRBV30
CASSLEAGVGTEAFF . TRBJ1-1 TRBV5-4
CASSQEGADAEAFF . TRBJ1-1 TRBV4-2
CASSLQYTGNYEQYF . TRBJ2-7 TRBV6-5
CASRTVYEQYF . TRBJ2-7 TRBV6-5
CASSPGPRANYGYTF . TRBJ1-2 TRBV5-5
CASSQKKLTGHSNQPQHF . TRBJ1-5 TRBV27
CASSLDDLPGSPLHF . TRBJ1-6 TRBV5-4
CASSPGLAGASYEQYF TRBD2 TRBJ2-7 TRBV11-3
CASSLVVWTGGPSEPYEQYF TRBD1 TRBJ2-7 TRBV28
CASSSQGMGSPLHF . TRBJ1-6 TRBV7-3
CASRASGTGVSPLHF TRBD1 TRBJ1-6 TRBV2
CASSPRTSGGRSYNEQFF TRBD2 TRBJ2-1 TRBV6-6
CASSLSFRGVHYGYTF . TRBJ1-2 TRBV27
CASSQDWSGFNEQFF . TRBJ2-1 TRBV4-3
CASSDLPSGGSNEQFF TRBD2 TRBJ2-1 TRBV6-4
CASRLQGYGYTF . TRBJ1-2 TRBV6-5
CASRKPGQGQTGTEAFF TRBD1 TRBJ1-1 TRBV5-4
CASSPPGQANTEAFF . TRBJ1-1 TRBV2
CASTVQGADTEAFF TRBD1 TRBJ1-1 TRBV5-5
CASRPQGTYEQYF . TRBJ2-7 TRBV27
CASSFGVSYEQYF . TRBJ2-7 TRBV5-1
CASSIMQGDQPQHF TRBD1 TRBJ1-5 TRBV19
CARGQGAGNEKLFF TRBD1 TRBJ1-4 TRBV6-4
CAISEANSLTGASYEQYF TRBD1 TRBJ2-7 TRBV10-3
CASSPRSPVYGYTF . TRBJ1-2 TRBV7-9
CASSGTNTGELFF . TRBJ2-2 TRBV9
CASSPTDSSGNTIYF . TRBJ1-3 TRBV18
CASSSESGNTEAFF . TRBJ1-1 TRBV18
CASSQGANYNEQFF . TRBJ2-1 TRBV4-1
CASSAGHSNSPLHF . TRBJ1-6 TRBV9
CASSPSRVNEQFF . TRBJ2-1 TRBV6-4
CASSLHARGRGYGYTF TRBD1 TRBJ1-2 TRBV7-9
CASSHRGVGTDTQYF TRBD2 TRBJ2-3 TRBV6-2/TRBV6-3